One and the same sample provided the 32 T cell receptor beta chains below, sequenced in a study of blood T cells in healthy people across ages. With a J-beta primer mix and a sample-barcoded 5' primer, a second PCR ran about 6 to 11 cycles. In TCRdb, the 5' RACE reads were re-called with MiXCR into one record per CDR3 protein. Among 700,000 to 950,000 distinct CDR3 sequences listed, more than 45% were seen once. The sample consisted of blood. The origin of the receptors is a man aged 30 to 45 in good health.

The V and J genes are TRBV20-1 and TRBJ1-2, with TRBD1 as a possible D gene (5 bases). Trimming pared 0 bases from V and 1 base from J, leaving 15 bases between. Per germline, CDR1 DFQATT and CDR2 SNEGSKA (reference sequence). This CDR3 is 16 amino acids long. In DNA, the CDR3 is TGCAGTGCTAGAGATTTCCGGGACGGCGATAACTATGGCTACACCTTC. Its translation: CSARDFRDGDNYGYTF.

The CDR3 nucleotides read TGTGCCAGCAGCGTATTACCAACAGATACGCAGTATTTT. Translation: CASSVLPTDTQYF. This rearrangement joins TRBV9 to TRBJ2-3; D unclear. Per the germline V gene, CDR1 is SGDLS and CDR2 is YYNGEE. The V end lost 1 base, the J end lost 3 bases, and 6 bases lay between the germline ends. This CDR3 is built from 13 residues.

V gene TRBV2 combines with J gene TRBJ2-4; no definite D call. The DNA end lines up better with TRBJ2-7; the J call may be wrong. The CDR3 sequence is 12 residues long. Per germline, CDR1 SNHLY and CDR2 FYNNEI. CDR3 DNA: TGTGCCAGCAAAGGCTCCCCCTACGAGCAGTACTTC. Residues: CASKGSPYEQYF.

This clonotype came up once. The rearrangement links TRBV12-3 or TRBV12-4 to TRBJ2-2; D may be TRBD1 or TRBD2 (5 bases each). Between the trimmed V and J ends, which lost 6 bases and 4 bases, there was a span of 12 bases. There are 14 residues in the CDR3. The CDR3 DNA reads TGTGCCAGCAGACAGGAGGCACTCACCGGGGAGCTGTTTTTT. Residues: CASRQEALTGELFF.

The DNA of the CDR3 is TGCAGTGCTAGAGGTCGGACAGGGACCTATAGCAATCAGCCCCAGCATTTT. Translating it yields CSARGRTGTYSNQPQHF. V and J are TRBV20-1 and TRBJ1-5, with TRBD1 matching 8 bases. The CDR3 covers 17 residues. J gave up 0 bases and V 1 base, and 8 bases lay outside the gene matches. Germline CDR1 is DFQATT and CDR2 is SNEGSKA (reference sequence).

The chain has TRBV4-3 and TRBJ2-3, with a weak D call TRBD2 (6 bases). The V end lost 6 bases, the J end lost 8 bases, and 18 bases lay between the germline ends. The CDR3 is 14 residues long. Germline V lookup: CDR1 LGHNA, CDR2 YSLEER. The CDR3 coding sequence is TGCGCCAGCAGAGATAGCGGCTCCAGTCTTACGCAGTATTTT. This gives the protein CASRDSGSSLTQYF.

The chain links TRBV30 to TRBJ2-5, with D possibly being TRBD1 (6 bases). V lost 0 bases and J lost 9, with 20 bases in between. The germline V gene has CDR1 GTSNPN and CDR2 SVGIG (reference sequence). This CDR3 has 15 residues. CDR3 sequence reads: CAWSVWVTGSEAQYF. Written as DNA, the CDR3 is TGTGCCTGGAGTGTATGGGTTACAGGGTCGGAGGCCCAGTACTTC.

The chain carries TRBV12-3 or TRBV12-4 and TRBJ1-2, with D unresolved. The CDR3 is 12 residues long. The V gene lost 1 base and the J gene lost 6 bases, with 6 bases spanning the gap. The chain's CDR3 is CASSLVGHGYTF. DNA for the CDR3: TGTGCCAGCAGTTTAGTTGGTCATGGCTACACCTTC.

This clonotype was detected only a few times. The chain carries TRBV4-3 and TRBJ2-7, with D possibly called TRBD1 or TRBD2 (5 bases each). V lost 0 bases, J lost 4 bases, and 13 bases lay in between. CDR3 length equals 15 residues. The V gene's germline CDR1 is LGHNA and CDR2 YSLEER. DNA of the CDR3: TGCGCCAGCAGCCAAGATGGGACCGGGGCTTACGAGCAGTACTTC. Protein product: CASSQDGTGAYEQYF.

This clonotype was observed once. This sequence joins TRBV4-2 and TRBJ2-2, with a possible D match to TRBD1 (6 bases). The CDR3 sequence is 20 residues long. Germline CDR1 and CDR2: LGHNA and YNFKEQ. V shed 6 bases and J shed 4 bases, with 30 bases lying between them. The CDR3 nucleotides read TGTGCCAGCAGACATACCAACCACAAATCAGGGGCGCGCCCCACCGGGGAGCTGTTTTTT. As protein: CASRHTNHKSGARPTGELFF.

In its sample, this clonotype was seen a few times. This chain links TRBV20-1 with TRBJ2-7; 12 bases map to TRBD2. The germline V gene encodes CDR1 DFQATT and CDR2 SNEGSKA (reference sequence). V trimming: 4 bases; J trimming: 6 bases; junction bases outside the gene matches: 4. The CDR3 sequence is 13 residues long. The CDR3, as DNA: TGCAGTGCTATGACTAGCGGGAGTGGCGAGCAGTACTTC. Its translation is CSAMTSGSGEQYF.

This clonotype was seen only a few times. The V and J genes are TRBV20-1 and TRBJ2-1, with no clear D. Trimming took off 0 bases at V and 6 bases at J, with 6 bases between the two ends. Germline V CDR1 and CDR2: DFQATT, SNEGSKA (reference sequence). The CDR3 consists of 12 residues. The CDR3 region is CSARDGFNEQFF. The CDR3 DNA is TGCAGTGCTAGAGATGGTTTCAATGAGCAGTTCTTC.

The chain couples TRBV6-2 or TRBV6-3 to TRBJ2-1; D not resolved. V lost 6 bases and J lost 8, with 8 bases in between. The CDR3 spans 11 residues. Germline values: CDR1 MNHEY, CDR2 SVGEGT. The DNA for the CDR3 is TGTGCCAGCAGCAATAGTTATGAGCAGTTCTTC. This gives the protein CASSNSYEQFF.

This clonotype was seen repeatedly, ten times or more. The germline gene is not matched at one end of the junction; a read error may be the cause. The genes are TRBV5-1 and TRBJ2-3; D call uncertain. Germline values: CDR1 SGHRS, CDR2 YFSETQ. This CDR3 spans 11 amino acids. Here the CDR3 DNA reads TGTGCCAGCAGCGTCACAGATACGCAGTATTTT. Translating gives CASSVTDTQYF.

This clonotype was counted between two and nine times. This chain links TRBV29-1 with TRBJ2-3; no firm D call. Trimming removed 5 bases from V and 2 bases from J, with 11 bases in between. This CDR3 contains 13 residues. Germline CDR1 is SQVTM and CDR2 is ANQGSEA. The CDR3 sequence: CSVRQLYTDTQYF. The CDR3 DNA sequence: TGCAGCGTTAGGCAGCTTTACACAGATACGCAGTATTTT.

This chain uses TRBV3-1 with TRBJ2-3; no firm D call. This CDR3 has 12 residues. V dropped 2 bases and J dropped 10 bases, with 10 bases sitting between them. Germline CDR1 is LGHDT and CDR2 is YNNKEL (reference sequence). The CDR3 bases are TGTGCCAGCAGCCAAAGCCTACGTGCGCAGTATTTT. This sequence encodes CASSQSLRAQYF.

Here the CDR3 DNA reads TGTGCCAGCAATAATGGACCGCGGCAGTATTTT. Protein product: CASNNGPRQYF. V usage is TRBV6-5 and J usage is TRBJ2-3; D is uncertain. The CDR3 consists of 11 residues. The germline CDR1 and CDR2 sequences are MNHEY and SVGAGI. Trimming cost V 7 bases and J 11 bases, with 13 bases left between them.

This chain links TRBV20-1 with TRBJ2-7, with D perhaps TRBD1 or TRBD2 (5 bases each). Germline V lookup: CDR1 DFQATT, CDR2 SNEGSKA (reference sequence). V was shortened by 0 bases and J by 3 bases, with 9 bases between the two germline ends. The CDR3 covers 13 residues. CDR3 sequence reads: CSARDWDGYEQYF. DNA for the CDR3: TGCAGTGCTAGAGACTGGGACGGCTACGAGCAGTACTTC.

The chain combines TRBV20-1 with TRBJ2-6; D gene ambiguous. V lost 4 bases to trimming and J lost 0 bases, with 13 bases between them. The CDR3 has 16 amino acids. Germline CDR1 and CDR2: DFQATT and SNEGSKA (reference sequence). CDR3 loop: CSAIGLRYSGANVLTF. The CDR3 nucleotides read TGCAGTGCTATAGGTCTCCGATACTCTGGGGCCAACGTCCTGACTTTC.

The genes are TRBV6-6 and TRBJ1-2, with 7 bases aligning to TRBD1. Germline assignment: CDR1 MNHNY and CDR2 SVGAGI (reference sequence). Trimming removed 3 bases from V and 6 bases from J; junction bases left unmatched: 10. The CDR3 totals 15 residues. The CDR3 sequence is CASSYYEGASDGYTF. The CDR3 nucleotides are TGTGCCAGCAGTTATTACGAGGGGGCAAGTGATGGCTACACCTTC.

Remarks on this clonotype: One end of the junction varies from germline; a read error may be responsible. The rearrangement joins TRBV5-1 to TRBJ2-1; D is perhaps TRBD1 (6 bases). Germline values: CDR1 SGHRS, CDR2 YFSETQ. The CDR3 runs to 15 residues. The CDR3 spells CANSLGVQGRAEQFF. DNA of the CDR3: TGCGCCAACAGCTTGGGTGTCCAGGGGCGAGCTGAGCAGTTCTTC.

Written as DNA, the CDR3 is TGTGCCATCAGTGAGACTAGCGGGAGTGTCGAGCAGTACTTC. Protein product: CAISETSGSVEQYF. The chain combines TRBV10-3 with TRBJ2-4; TRBD2 aligns across 11 bases. The J call may be wrong; the DNA end is better matched by TRBJ2-7. This CDR3 has 14 residues. Germline V CDR1 and CDR2: ENHRY, SYGVKD.

The rearrangement uses TRBV6-5 and TRBJ1-1, with a possible D match to TRBD1 (6 bases). V dropped 0 bases and J dropped 4 bases, with 12 bases sitting between them. The CDR3 runs to 15 residues. Germline CDR1 and CDR2: MNHEY and SVGAGI. The CDR3 is CASSYSSGGATEAFF. The CDR3 coding sequence is TGTGCCAGCAGTTACTCGAGCGGGGGCGCCACTGAAGCTTTCTTT.

V is TRBV4-2 and J is TRBJ2-5; D may be TRBD1 (6 bases). From germline, CDR1 is LGHNA and CDR2 YNFKEQ. Trimming removed 1 base at V and 11 bases at J, with 20 bases between. This CDR3 contains 15 residues. The CDR3 sequence is CASSQGASGDNEQYF. The CDR3 nucleotides read TGTGCCAGCAGCCAAGGGGCGTCAGGGGACAATGAGCAGTACTTC.

This clonotype was seen a single time. One end of the junction varies from germline; a read error may be responsible. The chain combines TRBV29-1 with TRBJ1-2, with no clear D. This CDR3 is 14 amino acids long. Germline-derived CDR1 and CDR2 are SQVTM and ANQGSEA. CDR3 sequence reads: CSVAPLVAPYDYTF. CDR3 bases: TGCAGCGTCGCCCCATTAGTAGCCCCCTATGACTACACCTTC.

Only a few counts were recorded for this clonotype. The chain links TRBV3-1 to TRBJ2-7; 8 bases align to TRBD1. The CDR3 covers 16 residues. CDR1 and CDR2 from the germline V gene are LGHDT and YNNKEL (reference sequence). Losses at the gene ends were 4 bases for V and 0 bases for J; bases not matched to a gene: 8. The CDR3 coding sequence is TGTGCCAGCAGCCCTTTCAGGACAGGGAGCTCCTACGAGCAGTACTTC. This translates into CASSPFRTGSSYEQYF.

This clonotype has at least ten counts. The chain is built from TRBV11-2 and TRBJ2-5, with TRBD2 matching over 12 bases. Germline V CDR1 and CDR2: SGHAT, FQNNGV. The CDR3 spans 16 residues. J was trimmed by 4 bases and V by 4 bases; bases with no gene match: 7. DNA for the CDR3: TGTGCCAGCAGCTATTCGACTAGCGGGGGCTTAGAGACCCAGTACTTC. Translation: CASSYSTSGGLETQYF.

On this clonotype: A read error may account for a junction end that differs from germline. The J gene is TRBJ2-5, the V gene TRBV2; D is ambiguous. The end of the DNA fits TRBJ2-7 better, so the J call may be wrong. The CDR3 length is 14 residues. The germline V gene encodes CDR1 SNHLY and CDR2 FYNNEI. CDR3 DNA sequence: TGTGTCAGCAGTGACCAAGGCGGATTTTACGAGCAGTACTTC. Translated, it gives CVSSDQGGFYEQYF.

Note on this clonotype: A junction end diverges from the germline sequence, so it may reflect a read error. The rearrangement joins TRBV25-1 to TRBJ1-2; D might be TRBD1 (5 bases). The CDR3 totals 14 residues. CDR1 MGHDK and CDR2 SYGVNS come from the germline V gene. This chain's CDR3 is CASGEQGSDYGYTF. For the CDR3, the DNA is TGTGCCAGCGGTGAGCAGGGTAGTGACTATGGCTACACCTTC.

This clonotype was seen only a few times. The chain combines TRBV27 with TRBJ2-1; D assignment may be TRBD1 or TRBD2 (5 bases each). Per germline, CDR1 MNHEY and CDR2 SMNVEV (reference sequence). Trimming removed 7 bases at V and 10 bases at J, with 11 bases between. The CDR3 contains 11 residues. The CDR3 here is CASTLEGEQFF. The CDR3 DNA reads TGTGCCAGCACGTTAGAGGGGGAGCAGTTCTTC.

The chain links TRBV19 to TRBJ2-5; possibly TRBD1 for D (5 bases). There are 15 residues in the CDR3. Looked up from germline, CDR1 is LNHDA and CDR2 is SQIVND (reference sequence). Trimming took 3 bases from V and 4 from J, leaving 15 bases between them. CDR3 loop: CASSMILGARETQYF. CDR3 DNA: TGTGCCAGTAGTATGATCCTTGGGGCCCGAGAGACCCAGTACTTC.

The J gene is TRBJ2-5, the V gene TRBV7-2; 7 bases align to TRBD2. V was pared by 3 bases and J by 5 bases, with 6 bases of the junction left unmatched. CDR1 and CDR2 from the germline V gene are SGHTA and FQGNSA. This CDR3 has 14 residues. The CDR3: CASSLRRESETQYF. CDR3 DNA: TGTGCCAGCAGCTTGCGGCGGGAGTCGGAGACCCAGTACTTC.